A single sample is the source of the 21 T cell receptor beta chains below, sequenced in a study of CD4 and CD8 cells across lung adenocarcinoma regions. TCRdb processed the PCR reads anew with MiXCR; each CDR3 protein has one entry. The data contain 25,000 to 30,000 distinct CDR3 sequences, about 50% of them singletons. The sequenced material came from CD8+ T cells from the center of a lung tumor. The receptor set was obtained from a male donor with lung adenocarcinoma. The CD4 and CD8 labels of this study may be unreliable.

The CDR3 loop is CASSTTSYSEQFF. In nucleotides, the CDR3 is TGTGCCAGCAGCACAACTAGTTATAGTGAGCAGTTCTTC. The chain recombines TRBV6-1 with TRBJ2-1; a weak D match, TRBD2 (5 bases). Deletions cut 6 bases from V and 9 bases from J, with 15 bases between. Germline V gene lookup returns CDR1 MNHNS and CDR2 SASEGT. The CDR3 contains 13 residues.

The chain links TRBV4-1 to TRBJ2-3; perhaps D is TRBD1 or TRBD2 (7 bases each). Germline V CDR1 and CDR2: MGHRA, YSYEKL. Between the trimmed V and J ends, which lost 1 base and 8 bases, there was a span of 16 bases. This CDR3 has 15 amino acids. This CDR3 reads CASSQVRGGSGTQYF. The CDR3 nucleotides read TGCGCCAGCAGCCAAGTCAGGGGGGGGTCGGGTACGCAGTATTTT.

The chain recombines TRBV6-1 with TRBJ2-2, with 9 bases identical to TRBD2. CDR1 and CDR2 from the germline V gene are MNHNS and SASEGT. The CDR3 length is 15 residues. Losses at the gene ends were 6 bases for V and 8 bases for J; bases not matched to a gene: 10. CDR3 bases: TGTGCCAGCAGGGAGGTGCGGGAGGGGGGGGGGGAGCTGTTTTTT. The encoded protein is CASREVREGGGELFF.

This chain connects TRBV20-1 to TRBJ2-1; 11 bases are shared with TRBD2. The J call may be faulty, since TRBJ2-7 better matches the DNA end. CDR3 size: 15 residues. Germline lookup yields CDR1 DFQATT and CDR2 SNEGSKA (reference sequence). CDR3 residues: CSARDALAGGYEQYF. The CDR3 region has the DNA TGCAGTGCTAGAGATGCCCTAGCGGGGGGCTACGAGCAGTACTTC.

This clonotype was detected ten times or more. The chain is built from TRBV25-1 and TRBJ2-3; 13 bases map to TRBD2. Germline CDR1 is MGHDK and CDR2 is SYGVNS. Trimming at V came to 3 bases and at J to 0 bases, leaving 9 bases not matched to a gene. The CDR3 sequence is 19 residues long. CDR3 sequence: CASSDVTSGRAPSTDTQYF. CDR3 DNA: TGTGCCAGCAGTGACGTAACTAGCGGGAGGGCTCCTAGCACAGATACGCAGTATTTT.

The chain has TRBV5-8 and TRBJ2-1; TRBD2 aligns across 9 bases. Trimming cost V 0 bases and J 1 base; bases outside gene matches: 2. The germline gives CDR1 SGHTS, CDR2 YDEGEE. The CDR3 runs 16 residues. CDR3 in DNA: TGTGCCAGCAGCTTGGGTAGCGGGAGTTCCTACAATGAGCAGTTCTTC. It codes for CASSLGSGSSYNEQFF.

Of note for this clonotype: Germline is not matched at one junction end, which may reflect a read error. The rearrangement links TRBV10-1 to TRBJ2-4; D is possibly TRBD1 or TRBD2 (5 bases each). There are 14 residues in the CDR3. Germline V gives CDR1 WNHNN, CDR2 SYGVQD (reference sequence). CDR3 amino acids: CASTGLRATNTQYF. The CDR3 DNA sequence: TGCGCCAGCACGGGGCTACGAGCCACAAACACTCAGTACTTC.

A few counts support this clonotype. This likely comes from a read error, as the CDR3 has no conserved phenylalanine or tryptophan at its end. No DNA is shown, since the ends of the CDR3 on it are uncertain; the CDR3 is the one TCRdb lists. The CDR3 spells CASSQDTALQSHRFPVQKPS. V gene TRBV4-1 combines with J gene TRBJ2-1; the table names TRBD1, a call not compared with the DNA. Germline assignment: CDR1 MGHRA and CDR2 YSYEKL. The CDR3 comprises 20 residues, both ends counted.

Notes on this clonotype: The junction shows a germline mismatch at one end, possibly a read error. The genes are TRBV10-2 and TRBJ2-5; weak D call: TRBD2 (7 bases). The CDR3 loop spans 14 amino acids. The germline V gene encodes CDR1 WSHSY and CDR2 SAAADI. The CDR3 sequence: CAGRGGRDQETQYF. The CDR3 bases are TGTGCGGGGCGCGGGGGCCGTGACCAAGAGACCCAGTACTTC.

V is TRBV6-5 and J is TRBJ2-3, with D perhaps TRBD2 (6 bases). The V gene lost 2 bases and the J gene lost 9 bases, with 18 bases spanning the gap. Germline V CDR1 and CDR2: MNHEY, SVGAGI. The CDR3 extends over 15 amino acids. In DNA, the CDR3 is TGTGCCAGCAGTTACGCGCCCGGGGGAGAAGACACGCAGTATTTT. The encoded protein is CASSYAPGGEDTQYF.

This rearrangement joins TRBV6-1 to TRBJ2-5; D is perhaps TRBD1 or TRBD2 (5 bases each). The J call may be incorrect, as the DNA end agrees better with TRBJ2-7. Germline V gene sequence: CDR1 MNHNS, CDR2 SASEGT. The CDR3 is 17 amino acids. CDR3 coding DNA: TGTGCCAGCAGTCCAAACGGGGCCGCAAACAATATCTACGAGCAGTACTTC. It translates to CASSPNGAANNIYEQYF.

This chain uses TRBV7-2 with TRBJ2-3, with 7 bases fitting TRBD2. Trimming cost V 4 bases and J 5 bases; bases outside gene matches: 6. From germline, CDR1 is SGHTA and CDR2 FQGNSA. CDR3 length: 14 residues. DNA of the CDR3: TGTGCCAGCAGCTCAGGACTAGTTGTAGATACGCAGTATTTT. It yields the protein CASSSGLVVDTQYF.

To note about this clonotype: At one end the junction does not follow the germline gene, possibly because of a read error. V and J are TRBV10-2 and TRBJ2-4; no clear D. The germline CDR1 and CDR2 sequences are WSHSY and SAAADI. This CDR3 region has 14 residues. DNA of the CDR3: TGCGCCAGCAGCATGTGCCAGGCCCAAGACATCCAGTACTTC. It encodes CASSMCQAQDIQYF.

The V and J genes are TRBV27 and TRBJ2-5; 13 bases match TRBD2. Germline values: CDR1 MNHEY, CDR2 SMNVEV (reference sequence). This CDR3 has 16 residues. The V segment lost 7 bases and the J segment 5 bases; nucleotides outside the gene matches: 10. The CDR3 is CASTTSGTSGIETQYF. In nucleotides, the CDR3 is TGTGCCAGCACTACTTCCGGGACTAGCGGGATTGAGACCCAGTACTTC.

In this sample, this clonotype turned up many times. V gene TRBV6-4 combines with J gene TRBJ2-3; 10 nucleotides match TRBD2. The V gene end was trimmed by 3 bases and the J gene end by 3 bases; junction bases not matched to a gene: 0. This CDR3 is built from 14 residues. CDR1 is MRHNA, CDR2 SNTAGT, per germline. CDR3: CASSETSGTDTQYF. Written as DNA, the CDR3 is TGTGCCAGCAGTGAGACTAGCGGGACAGATACGCAGTATTTT.

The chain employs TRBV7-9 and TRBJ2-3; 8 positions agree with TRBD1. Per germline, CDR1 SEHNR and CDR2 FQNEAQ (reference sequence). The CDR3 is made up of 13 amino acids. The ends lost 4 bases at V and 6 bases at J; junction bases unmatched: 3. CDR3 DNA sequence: TGTGCCAGCAGCTCGGACAGGGTGGATACGCAGTATTTT. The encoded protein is CASSSDRVDTQYF.

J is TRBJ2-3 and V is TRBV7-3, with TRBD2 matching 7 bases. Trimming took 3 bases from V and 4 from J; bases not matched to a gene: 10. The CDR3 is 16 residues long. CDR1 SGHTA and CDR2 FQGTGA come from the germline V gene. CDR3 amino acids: CASSLRGGIAADTQYF. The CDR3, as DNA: TGTGCCAGCAGCTTGAGGGGAGGGATCGCTGCAGATACGCAGTATTTT.

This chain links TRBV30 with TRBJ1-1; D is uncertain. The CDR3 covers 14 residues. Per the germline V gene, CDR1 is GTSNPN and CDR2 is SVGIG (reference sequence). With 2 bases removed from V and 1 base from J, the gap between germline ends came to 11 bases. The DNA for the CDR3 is TGTGCCTGGAGTCGACCGGCCGGGAACACTGAAGCTTTCTTT. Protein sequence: CAWSRPAGNTEAFF. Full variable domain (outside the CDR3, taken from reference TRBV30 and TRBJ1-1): SQTIHQWPATLVQPVGSPLSLECTVEGTSNPNLYWYRQAAGRGLQLLFYSVGIGQISSEVPQNLSASRPQDRQFILSSKKLLLSDSGFYLCAWSRPAGNTEAFFGQGTRLTVV.

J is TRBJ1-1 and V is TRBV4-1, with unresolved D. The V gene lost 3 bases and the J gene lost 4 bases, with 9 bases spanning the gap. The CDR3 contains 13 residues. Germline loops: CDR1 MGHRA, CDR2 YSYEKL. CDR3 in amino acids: CASSHSVGTEAFF. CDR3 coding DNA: TGCGCCAGCAGCCATTCAGTAGGCACTGAAGCTTTCTTT.

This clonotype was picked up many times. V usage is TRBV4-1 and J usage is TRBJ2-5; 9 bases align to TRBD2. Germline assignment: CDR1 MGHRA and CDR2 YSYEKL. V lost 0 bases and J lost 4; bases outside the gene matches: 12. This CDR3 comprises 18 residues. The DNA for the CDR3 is TGCGCCAGCAGCCAAGATTCCGCTAGCGGGACCCGAGGAGAGACCCAGTACTTC. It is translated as CASSQDSASGTRGETQYF.

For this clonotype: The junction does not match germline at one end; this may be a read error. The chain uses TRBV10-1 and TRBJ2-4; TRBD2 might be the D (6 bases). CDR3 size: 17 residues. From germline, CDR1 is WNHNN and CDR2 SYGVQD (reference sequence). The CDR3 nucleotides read TGCGCCAGTAGTGCGGGGCGCGTAGGCCGTGCCAAAAAGACTCAGTACTTC. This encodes CASSAGRVGRAKKTQYF.